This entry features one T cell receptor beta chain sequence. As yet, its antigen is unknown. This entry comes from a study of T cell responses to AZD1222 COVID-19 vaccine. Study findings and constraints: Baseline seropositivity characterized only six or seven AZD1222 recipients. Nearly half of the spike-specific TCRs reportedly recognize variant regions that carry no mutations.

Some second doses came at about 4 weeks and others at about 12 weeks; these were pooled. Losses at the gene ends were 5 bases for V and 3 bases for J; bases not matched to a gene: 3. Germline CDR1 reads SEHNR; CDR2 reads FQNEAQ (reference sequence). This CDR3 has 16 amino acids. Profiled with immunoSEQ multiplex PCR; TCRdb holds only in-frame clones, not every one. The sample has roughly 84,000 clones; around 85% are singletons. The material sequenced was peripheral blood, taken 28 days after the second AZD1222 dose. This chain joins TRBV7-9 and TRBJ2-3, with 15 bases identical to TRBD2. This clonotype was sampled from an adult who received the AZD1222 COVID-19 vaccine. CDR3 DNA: TGTGCCAGCAGCACCGGGACTAGCGGGGGGACAGATACGCAGTATTTT. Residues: CASSTGTSGGTDTQYF.